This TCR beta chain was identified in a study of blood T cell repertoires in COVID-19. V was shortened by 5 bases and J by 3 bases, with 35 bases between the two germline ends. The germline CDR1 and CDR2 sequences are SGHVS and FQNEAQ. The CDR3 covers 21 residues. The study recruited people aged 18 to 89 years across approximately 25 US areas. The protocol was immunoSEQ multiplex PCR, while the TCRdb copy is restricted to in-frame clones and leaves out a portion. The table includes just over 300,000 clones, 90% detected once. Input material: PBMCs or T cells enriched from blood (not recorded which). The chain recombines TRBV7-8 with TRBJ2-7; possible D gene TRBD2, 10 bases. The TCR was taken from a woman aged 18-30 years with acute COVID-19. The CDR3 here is CASSLRGQGLAGDPSYYEQYF. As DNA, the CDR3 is TGTGCCAGCAGCCTAAGGGGACAGGGCCTAGCGGGAGACCCCTCCTACTACGAGCAGTACTTC. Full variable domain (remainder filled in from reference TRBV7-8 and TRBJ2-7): GAGVSQSPRYKVAKRGQDVALRCDPISGHVSLFWYQQALGQGPEFLTYFQNEAQLDKSGLPSDRFFAERPEGSVSTLKIQRTQQEDSAVYLCASSLRGQGLAGDPSYYEQYFGPGTRLTVT.